This TCR beta chain was retrieved from a study of low-dose radiotherapy and immunotherapy resistance in tumors. Whole-study context: Administration of intravenous cyclophosphamide at 200 mg/m2 took place every two weeks, one day before radiation and immunotherapy.

The CDR3 loop spans 12 amino acids. CDR1 DFQATT and CDR2 SNEGSKA come from the germline V gene (reference sequence). V was trimmed by 5 bases and J by 2 bases, leaving 9 bases between them. Time point given: before trial treatment. TCRs underwent approximately 20 PCR cycles of amplification with a constant-region primer and V-primer adapter. TCRdb passed the reads through MiXCR, listing each CDR3 protein once. Of about 47,000 distinct CDR3 sequences in the sample, 12% are singletons; the top ten hold about 6%. Sequencing was performed on PBMCs, taken before treatment. This clonotype was sampled from a female donor with ovarian cancer. The V call is TRBV20-1, the J call TRBJ1-1; possible D gene TRBD1, 5 bases. The CDR3 here is CSAWDGNTEAFF. The DNA for the CDR3 is TGCAGTGCTTGGGACGGTAACACTGAAGCTTTCTTT.